Sequencing of this TCR beta chain was carried out in a study of T cells in Graves' hyperthyroidism and ophthalmopathy (dated by TCRdb to between 2018 and 2020). Concerning the study at large: Peripheral blood was collected at initial diagnosis, before any treatment. In addition, the study compared T-cell repertoires in thyroid tissue and in blood from five to seven Graves' hyperthyroidism patients. Whether ophthalmopathy could be predicted prospectively was tested in an independent validation cohort made up of roughly 20 hyperthyroidism patients plus 17 patients who later progressed to ophthalmopathy. The paper reports TCR Vbeta CDR3 sequencing of 135 peripheral blood samples: 43 ophthalmopathy, some 80 hyperthyroidism and around 17 progressor patients. After blood sampling, hyperthyroidism patients were treated with methimazole at a starting dose of 30 mg daily, and ophthalmopathy patients were treated with high-dose intravenous methylprednisolone. The approximately 90 discovery patients were divided at random into training and test sets in a 7:3 ratio. To identify TCR V-J signatures that set the groups apart, the researchers used a discovery cohort of about a hundred patients, made up of under 50 with Graves' ophthalmopathy and about 60 with stable Graves' hyperthyroidism.

V loses 8 bases at its end and J loses 7 bases; junction bases beyond the gene matches: 13. The CDR1 and CDR2 encoded by the germline V gene are MNHNS and SASEGT. The CDR3, cysteine through phenylalanine, is 14 amino acids long. Only CDR3 DNA remains: 42 bases, in frame from the first base. This clonotype was detected many times. What antigen it recognizes has not been identified. Per-nucleotide qualities are absent, and no much larger clonotype sits a single base away. TCR beta CDR3 regions were amplified from RNA transcripts. The first round of RT-PCR for the TCR CDR3 was performed with the HTBI primer set and the Qiagen OneStep RT-PCR kit. The libraries were constructed in a second round of multiplex PCR and then size-selected and purified. The libraries were sequenced on an Illumina HiSeq2000 using paired-end 100 bp reads. Under the source paper's analysis protocol: SOAPnuke was used to process the raw data, throwing out any read that contained adapters or uncalled bases, had a mean Phred below 15, or lacked an exact constant-primer or identifier match. High-quality paired reads were merged using COPE v1.2.5, and each unique nucleotide sequence was defined as a clonotype. MiTCR v1.1 was used to align the clonotypes against IMGT TRBV, TRBD and TRBJ reference segments. Only V-J combinations with frequency above 0.0001, covering 99% to 99.2% of repertoires, were analysed. A TCS score was defined as the ratio of F50 (clonal expansion) to E x V (chaos), with BLOSUM62-based TCRdist applied between CDR3 peptides within each V-J. Welch's t-statistics and random forest reduced roughly 540 V-J features to roughly 13, which were used in a naive Bayes classifier (R e1071). TCRdb redid the processing of the public reads, applying fastp at Q25 and MiXCR, and retained in-frame beta chains. Each entry merges the rows of one CDR3 protein and shows their most common DNA and genes. Here the V and J calls rest on TCRdb's processing, not on the authors' analysis. Across this sample there are about half a million distinct CDR3 sequences, with just under 20% seen only once. The ten largest clones add up to roughly 50% of the sample.

Broader findings and caveats from the paper: In validation, the model predicted progression to ophthalmopathy with approximately 71% sensitivity and less than 75% specificity, a median of around six months before onset. Ophthalmopathy was separated from stable hyperthyroidism by a 13 V-J signature model, with around 90% sensitivity and about 84% specificity obtained in cross-validation and 80%/75% obtained in testing. Sample size was not statistically predetermined, and investigators were not blinded to group allocation. Most expanded thyroid clonotypes (frequency above 0.001) were also detected in blood, a finding suggesting that blood repertoires may reflect thyroid immune responses.

Moderately to severely active disease, a Clinical Activity Score of at least 3, a NOSPECS grade of at least 4, and a duration under 3 months were present in ophthalmopathy patients. Exclusion was applied to patients with uncontrolled infections, other autoimmune diseases, pregnancy or lactation. Diagnoses were based on clinical symptoms, serum thyroxine and TRAb, thyroid ultrasound and orbital computed tomography. PBMCs were isolated from 8 to 10 ml of fresh peripheral blood by Ficoll-Paque density gradient centrifugation. Total RNA was extracted using Trizol reagent, and RNA quality was assessed on an Agilent 2100 Bioanalyzer.

This TCR derives from a middle-aged man with Graves' ophthalmopathy. The rearranged segments are TRBV6-1 and TRBJ2-7; the central 8 bases match TRBD2. The sequenced sample consisted of blood. The DNA is as follows: TGTGCCAGCGGGATGGCTAGCGGGTCCTTTGAGCAGTACTTC. Its protein reads: CASGMASGSFEQYF.